This T cell receptor (beta chain) was found in a study of tumor and adjacent non-tumor tissue in lung cancer. RNA was extracted from bulk tissue without any cell sorting. A modified ARM-PCR protocol with three rounds of nested PCR amplified TCRbeta. From the multiplex PCR reads, TCRdb called clonotypes with MiXCR, one entry per CDR3 protein. Of about 110,000 distinct CDR3 sequences listed, 60% to 80% are singletons. This CDR3 has 16 amino acids. Germline V lookup: CDR1 DFQATT, CDR2 SNEGSKA (reference sequence). Trimming took 3 bases from V and 3 from J, leaving 17 bases between them. Sequenced: lung tumor tissue. This receptor was taken from an older woman with non-small cell lung cancer. J is TRBJ2-2 and V is TRBV20-1, with D perhaps TRBD2 (6 bases). CDR3 in DNA: TGCAGTGCTAGGGCTAGCGAGAGGTCGGACACCGGGGAGCTGTTTTTT. Encoded protein: CSARASERSDTGELFF.